This T cell receptor (beta chain) was obtained from a study of CXCR3-negative and CXCR3-positive naive CD8 T cells. Regarding the study as a whole: CXCR3-positive naive cells carried more hydrophobic TRB CDR3s than CXCR3-negative ones.

This CDR3 is built from 17 residues. Germline CDR1 and CDR2: DFQATT and SNEGSKA (reference sequence). For this clonotype: What it binds is not known.

UMI-tagged TRB cDNA libraries were built via 5' RACE. TCRdb reanalyzed the 5' RACE reads, giving one entry per CDR3 protein sequence and no DNA. The sample data list around 50,000 distinct CDR3 sequences. The chain is built from TRBV20-1 and TRBJ2-2; TCRdb designates TRBD2, a call that cannot be tested without DNA. The clonotype originates from a human donor in good health. Some clones in this sample may be carry-over from other donors' samples. Sequenced input: naive CXCR3+ CD8+ T cells from blood. Subset: CD45RO-CCR7+CD27+CD95- naive CD8+ T cells expressing CXCR3 (TNR3+). The CDR3 protein is CSARPSGGDENTGELFF.